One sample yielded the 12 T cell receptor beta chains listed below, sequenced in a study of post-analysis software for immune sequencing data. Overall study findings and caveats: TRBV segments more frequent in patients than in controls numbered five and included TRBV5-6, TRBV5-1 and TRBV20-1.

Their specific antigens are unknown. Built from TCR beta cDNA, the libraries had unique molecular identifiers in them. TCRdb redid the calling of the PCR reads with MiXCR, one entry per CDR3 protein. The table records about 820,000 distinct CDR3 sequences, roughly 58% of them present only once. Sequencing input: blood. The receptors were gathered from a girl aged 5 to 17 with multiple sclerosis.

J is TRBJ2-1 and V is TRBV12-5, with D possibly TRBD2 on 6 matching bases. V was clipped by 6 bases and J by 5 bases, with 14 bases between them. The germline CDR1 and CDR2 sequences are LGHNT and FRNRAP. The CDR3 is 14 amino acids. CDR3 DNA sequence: TGTGCTAGTGGCAAGACTAGTATCGACAATGAGCAGTTCTTC. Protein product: CASGKTSIDNEQFF.

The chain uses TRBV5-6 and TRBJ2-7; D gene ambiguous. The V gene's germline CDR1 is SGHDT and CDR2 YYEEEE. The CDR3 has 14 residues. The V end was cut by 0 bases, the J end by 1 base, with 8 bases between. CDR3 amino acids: CASSLETTSYEQYF. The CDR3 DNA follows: TGTGCCAGCAGCTTGGAAACGACTTCCTACGAGCAGTACTTC.

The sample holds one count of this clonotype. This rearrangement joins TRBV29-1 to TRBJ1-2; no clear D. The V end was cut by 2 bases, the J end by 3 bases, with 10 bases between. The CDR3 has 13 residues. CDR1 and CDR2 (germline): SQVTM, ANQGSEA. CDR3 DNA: TGCAGCGTTGAAAAAGGGATGGACTATGGCTACACCTTC. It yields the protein CSVEKGMDYGYTF.

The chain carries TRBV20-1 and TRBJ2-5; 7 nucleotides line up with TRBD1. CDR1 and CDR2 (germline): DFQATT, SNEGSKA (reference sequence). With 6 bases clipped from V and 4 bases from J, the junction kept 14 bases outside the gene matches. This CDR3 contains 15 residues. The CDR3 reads CSADNRGWFGETQYF. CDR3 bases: TGCAGTGCGGACAACAGGGGATGGTTTGGAGAGACCCAGTACTTC.

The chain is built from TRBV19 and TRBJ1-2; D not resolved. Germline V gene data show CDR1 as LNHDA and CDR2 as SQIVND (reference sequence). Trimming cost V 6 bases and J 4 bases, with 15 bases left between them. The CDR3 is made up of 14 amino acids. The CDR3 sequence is CASSRGITGYGYTF. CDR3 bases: TGTGCCAGTAGCCGGGGTATTACGGGCTATGGCTACACCTTC.

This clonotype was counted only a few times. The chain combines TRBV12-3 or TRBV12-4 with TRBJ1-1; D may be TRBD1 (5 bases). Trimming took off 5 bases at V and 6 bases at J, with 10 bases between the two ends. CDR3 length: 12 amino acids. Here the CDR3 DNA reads TGTGCCAGCAGTGAGAGGGGTTCTGAAGCTTTCTTT. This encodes CASSERGSEAFF.

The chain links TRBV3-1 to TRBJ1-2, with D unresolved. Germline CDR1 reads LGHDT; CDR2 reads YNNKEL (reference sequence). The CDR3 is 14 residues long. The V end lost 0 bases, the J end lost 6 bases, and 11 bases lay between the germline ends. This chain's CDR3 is CASSQDRPLDGYTF. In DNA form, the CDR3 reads TGTGCCAGCAGCCAAGACAGGCCCCTTGATGGCTACACCTTC.

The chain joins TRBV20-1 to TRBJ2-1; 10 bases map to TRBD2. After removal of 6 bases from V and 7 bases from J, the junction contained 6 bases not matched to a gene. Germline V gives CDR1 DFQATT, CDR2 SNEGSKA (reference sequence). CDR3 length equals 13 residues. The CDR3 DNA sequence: TGCAGTGCCGATCTGGGACTAGCGAATGAGCAGTTCTTC. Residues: CSADLGLANEQFF.

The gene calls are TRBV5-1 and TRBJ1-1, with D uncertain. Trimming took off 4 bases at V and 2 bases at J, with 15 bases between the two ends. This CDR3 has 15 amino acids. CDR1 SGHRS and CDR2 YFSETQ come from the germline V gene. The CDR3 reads CASSPVERYNTEAFF. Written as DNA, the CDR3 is TGCGCCAGCAGCCCTGTCGAGCGATACAACACTGAAGCTTTCTTT.

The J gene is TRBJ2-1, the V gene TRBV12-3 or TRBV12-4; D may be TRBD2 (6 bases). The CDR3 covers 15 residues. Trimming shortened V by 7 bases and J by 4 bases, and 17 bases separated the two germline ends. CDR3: CASNPTLGGYNEQFF. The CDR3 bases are TGTGCCAGCAATCCCACGCTTGGAGGGTACAATGAGCAGTTCTTC.

The CDR3 region has the DNA TGTGCCAGTCGACAGGGAATCCCCTACGAGCAGTACTTC. Its translation: CASRQGIPYEQYF. The chain uses TRBV6-5 and TRBJ2-7, with 7 nucleotides matching TRBD1. The CDR3 is made up of 13 amino acids. In germline, CDR1 is MNHEY, CDR2 SVGAGI. Trimming at V came to 9 bases and at J to 2 bases, leaving 7 bases not matched to a gene.

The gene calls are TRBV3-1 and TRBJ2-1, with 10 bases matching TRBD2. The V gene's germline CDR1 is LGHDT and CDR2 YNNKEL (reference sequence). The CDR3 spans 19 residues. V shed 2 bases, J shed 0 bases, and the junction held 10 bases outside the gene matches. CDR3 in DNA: TGTGCCAGCAGCCAACCCCCCCTAGCGGGGGCTGTCTCCTACAATGAGCAGTTCTTC. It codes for CASSQPPLAGAVSYNEQFF.